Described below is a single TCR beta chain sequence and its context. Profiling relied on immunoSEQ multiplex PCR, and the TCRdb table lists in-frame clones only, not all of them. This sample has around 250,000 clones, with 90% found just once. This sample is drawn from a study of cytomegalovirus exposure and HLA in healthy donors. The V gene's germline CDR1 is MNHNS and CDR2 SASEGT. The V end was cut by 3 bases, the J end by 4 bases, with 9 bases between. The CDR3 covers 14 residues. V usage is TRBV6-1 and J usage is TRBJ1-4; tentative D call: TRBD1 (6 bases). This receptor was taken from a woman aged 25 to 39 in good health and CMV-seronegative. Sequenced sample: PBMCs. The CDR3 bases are TGTGCCAGCAGTGAGGACAGTGTTAATGAAAAACTGTTTTTT. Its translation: CASSEDSVNEKLFF.